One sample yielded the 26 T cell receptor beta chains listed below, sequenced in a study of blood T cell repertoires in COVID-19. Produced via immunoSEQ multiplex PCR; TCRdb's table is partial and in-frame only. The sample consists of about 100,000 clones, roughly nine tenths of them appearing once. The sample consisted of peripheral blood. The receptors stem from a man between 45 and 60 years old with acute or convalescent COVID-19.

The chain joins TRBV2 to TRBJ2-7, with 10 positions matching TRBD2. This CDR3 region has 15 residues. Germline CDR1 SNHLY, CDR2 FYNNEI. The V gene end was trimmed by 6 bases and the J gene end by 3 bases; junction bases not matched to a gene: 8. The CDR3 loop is CASSALAGTNYEQYF. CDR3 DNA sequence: TGTGCCAGCAGCGCACTAGCGGGAACCAACTACGAGCAGTACTTC.

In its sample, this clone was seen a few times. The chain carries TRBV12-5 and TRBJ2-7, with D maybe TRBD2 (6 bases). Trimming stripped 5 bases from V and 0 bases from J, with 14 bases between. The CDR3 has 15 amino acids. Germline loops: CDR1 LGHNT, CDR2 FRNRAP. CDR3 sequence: CASGLGAGTSYEQYF. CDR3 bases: TGTGCTAGTGGTCTGGGAGCGGGTACCTCCTACGAGCAGTACTTC.

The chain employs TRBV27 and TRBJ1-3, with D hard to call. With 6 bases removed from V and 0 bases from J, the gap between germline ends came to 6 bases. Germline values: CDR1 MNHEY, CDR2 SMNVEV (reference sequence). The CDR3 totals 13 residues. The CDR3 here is CASSPSSGNTIYF. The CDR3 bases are TGTGCCAGCAGCCCTAGCTCTGGAAACACCATATATTTT.

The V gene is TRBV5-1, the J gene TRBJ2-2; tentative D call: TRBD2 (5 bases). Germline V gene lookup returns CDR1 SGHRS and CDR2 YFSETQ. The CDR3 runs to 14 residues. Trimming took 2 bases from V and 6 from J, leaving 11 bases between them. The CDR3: CASSFIVLAGELFF. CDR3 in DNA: TGCGCCAGCAGCTTTATTGTACTAGCCGGGGAGCTGTTTTTT.

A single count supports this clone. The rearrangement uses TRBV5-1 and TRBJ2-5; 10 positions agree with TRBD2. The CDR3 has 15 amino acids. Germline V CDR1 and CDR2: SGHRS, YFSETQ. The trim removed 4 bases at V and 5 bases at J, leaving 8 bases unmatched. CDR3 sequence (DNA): TGCGCCAGCAGCCCAAGCGGGAGGGCTCTCGAGACCCAGTACTTC. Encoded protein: CASSPSGRALETQYF.

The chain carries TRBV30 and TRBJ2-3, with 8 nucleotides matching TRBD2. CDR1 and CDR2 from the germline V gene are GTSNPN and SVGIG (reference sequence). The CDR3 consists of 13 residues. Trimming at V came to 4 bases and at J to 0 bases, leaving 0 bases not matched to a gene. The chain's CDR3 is CAWTSGSTDTQYF. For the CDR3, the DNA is TGTGCCTGGACTAGCGGGAGCACAGATACGCAGTATTTT.

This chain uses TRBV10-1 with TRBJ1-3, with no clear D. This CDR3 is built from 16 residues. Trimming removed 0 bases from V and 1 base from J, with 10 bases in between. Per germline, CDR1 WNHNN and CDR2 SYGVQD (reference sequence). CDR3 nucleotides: TGCGCCAGCAGTGAGTCGGGCGAAGGTTCTGGAAACACCATATATTTT. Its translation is CASSESGEGSGNTIYF.

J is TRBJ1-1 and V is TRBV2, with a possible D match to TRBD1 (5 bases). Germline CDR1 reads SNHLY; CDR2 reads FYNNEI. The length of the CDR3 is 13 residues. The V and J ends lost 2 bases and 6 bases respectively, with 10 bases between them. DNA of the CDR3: TGTGCCAGCAGTGAATATAAGGGGTCTGAAGCTTTCTTT. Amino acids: CASSEYKGSEAFF.

CDR3 coding DNA: TGTGCCAGCAGTGAAGCGGAGGGGAGGACAGGGGTCGAGCAGTACTTC. This gives the protein CASSEAEGRTGVEQYF. V is TRBV6-1 and J is TRBJ2-7; 9 nucleotides match TRBD1. CDR3 length: 16 amino acids. The J segment lost 6 bases and the V segment lost 0 bases, leaving 9 bases of the junction unmatched. Germline loops: CDR1 MNHNS, CDR2 SASEGT.

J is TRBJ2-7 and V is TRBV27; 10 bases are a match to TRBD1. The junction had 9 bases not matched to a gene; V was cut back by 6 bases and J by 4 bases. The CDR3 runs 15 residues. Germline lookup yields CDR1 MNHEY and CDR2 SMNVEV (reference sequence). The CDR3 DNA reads TGTGCCAGCAGAACCCCGGGACAGGGGACTTACGAGCAGTACTTC. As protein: CASRTPGQGTYEQYF.

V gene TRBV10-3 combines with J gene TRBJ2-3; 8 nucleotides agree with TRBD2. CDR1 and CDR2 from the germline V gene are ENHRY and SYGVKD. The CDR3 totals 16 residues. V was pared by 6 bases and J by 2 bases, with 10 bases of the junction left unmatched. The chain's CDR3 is CAISSQIAGPTDTQYF. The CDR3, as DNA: TGTGCCATCAGCTCACAAATAGCGGGGCCCACAGATACGCAGTATTTT.

The CDR3 here is CASSLGGGRAQDTQYF. The CDR3 DNA reads as TGTGCCAGCAGCTTAGGGGGCGGGAGGGCCCAGGATACGCAGTATTTT. The rearrangement joins TRBV7-2 to TRBJ2-3; 9 nucleotides match TRBD2. CDR3 size: 16 residues. Germline V lookup: CDR1 SGHTA, CDR2 FQGNSA. Germline trimming cut 1 base from V and 6 bases from J; bases unmatched to any gene: 8.

The CDR3 reads CASSYSTGVGYTF. The CDR3 DNA follows: TGTGCCAGCAGTTACTCGACAGGGGTCGGCTACACCTTC. The chain uses TRBV6-6 and TRBJ1-2, with 8 bases aligning to TRBD1. Germline values: CDR1 MNHNY, CDR2 SVGAGI (reference sequence). This CDR3 contains 13 residues. The trim removed 0 bases at V and 8 bases at J, leaving 2 bases unmatched.

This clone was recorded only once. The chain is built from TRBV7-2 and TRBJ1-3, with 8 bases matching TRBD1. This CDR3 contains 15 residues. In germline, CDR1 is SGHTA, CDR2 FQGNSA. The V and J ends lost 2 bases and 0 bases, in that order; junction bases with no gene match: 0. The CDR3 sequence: CASSLQGASGNTIYF. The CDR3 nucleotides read TGTGCCAGCAGCTTACAGGGGGCCTCTGGAAACACCATATATTTT.

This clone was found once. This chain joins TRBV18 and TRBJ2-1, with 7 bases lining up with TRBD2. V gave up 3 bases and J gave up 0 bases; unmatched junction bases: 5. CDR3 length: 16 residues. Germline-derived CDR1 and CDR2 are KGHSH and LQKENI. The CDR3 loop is CASSPNPSGSYNEQFF. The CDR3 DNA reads TGTGCCAGCTCACCTAATCCTAGCGGCTCCTACAATGAGCAGTTCTTC.

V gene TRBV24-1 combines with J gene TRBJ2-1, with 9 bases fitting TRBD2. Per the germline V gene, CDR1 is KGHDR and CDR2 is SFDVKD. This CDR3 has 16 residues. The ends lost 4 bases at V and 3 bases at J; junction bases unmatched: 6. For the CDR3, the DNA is TGTGCCACCAGTGAACCAGCGGGAGGACACTACAATGAGCAGTTCTTC. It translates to CATSEPAGGHYNEQFF.

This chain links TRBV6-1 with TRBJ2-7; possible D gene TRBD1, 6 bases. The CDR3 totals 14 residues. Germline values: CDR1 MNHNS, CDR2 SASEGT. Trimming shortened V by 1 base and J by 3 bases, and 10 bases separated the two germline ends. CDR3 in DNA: TGTGCCAGCAGTGAAGAGGGGACAAACTACGAGCAGTACTTC. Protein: CASSEEGTNYEQYF.

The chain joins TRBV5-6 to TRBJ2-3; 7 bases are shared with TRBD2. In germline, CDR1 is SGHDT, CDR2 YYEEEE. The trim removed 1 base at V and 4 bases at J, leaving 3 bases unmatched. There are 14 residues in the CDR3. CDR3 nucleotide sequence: TGTGCCAGCAGCTTGAGCGCGGGAGCAGATACGCAGTATTTT. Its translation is CASSLSAGADTQYF.

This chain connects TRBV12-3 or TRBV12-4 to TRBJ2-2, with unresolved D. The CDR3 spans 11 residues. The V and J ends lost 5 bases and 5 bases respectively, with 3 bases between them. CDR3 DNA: TGTGCCAGCAGTACTACCGGGGAGCTGTTTTTT. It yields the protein CASSTTGELFF.

The CDR3 sequence is CASSLAMGQGVIYGYTF. In nucleotides, the CDR3 is TGCGCCAGCAGCTTGGCCATGGGGCAGGGGGTGATCTATGGCTACACCTTC. The J gene is TRBJ1-2, the V gene TRBV5-1; 7 bases agree with TRBD1. The germline CDR1 and CDR2 sequences are SGHRS and YFSETQ. The CDR3 is made up of 17 amino acids. The ends lost 0 bases at V and 4 bases at J; junction bases unmatched: 12.

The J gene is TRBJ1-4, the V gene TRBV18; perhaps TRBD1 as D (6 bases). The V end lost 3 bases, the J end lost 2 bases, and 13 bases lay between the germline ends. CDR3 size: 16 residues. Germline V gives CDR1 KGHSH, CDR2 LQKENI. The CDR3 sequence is CASSPQQGGTNEKLFF. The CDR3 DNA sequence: TGTGCCAGCTCACCTCAACAGGGCGGCACTAATGAAAAACTGTTTTTT.

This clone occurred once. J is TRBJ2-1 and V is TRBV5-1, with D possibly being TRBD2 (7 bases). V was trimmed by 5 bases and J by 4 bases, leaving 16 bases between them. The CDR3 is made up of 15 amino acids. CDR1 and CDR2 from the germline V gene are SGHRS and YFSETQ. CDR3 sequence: CASRRGTTFYNEQFF. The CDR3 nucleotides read TGCGCCAGCAGGAGGGGGACTACTTTTTACAATGAGCAGTTCTTC.

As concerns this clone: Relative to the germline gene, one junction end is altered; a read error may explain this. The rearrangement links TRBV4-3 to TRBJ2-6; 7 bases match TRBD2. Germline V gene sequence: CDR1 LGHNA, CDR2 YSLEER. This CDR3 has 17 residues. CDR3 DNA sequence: TGCGCCCGCAGCCAAGTGGGGGGGGGCTCTGGGGCCAACGTCCTGACTTTC. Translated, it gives CARSQVGGGSGANVLTF.

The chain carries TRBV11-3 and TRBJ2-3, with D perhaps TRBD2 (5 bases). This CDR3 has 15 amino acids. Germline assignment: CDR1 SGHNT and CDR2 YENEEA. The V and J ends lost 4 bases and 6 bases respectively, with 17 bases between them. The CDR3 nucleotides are TGTGCCAGCAGCTCGGGGATCCTACCTCGGGATACGCAGTATTTT. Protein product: CASSSGILPRDTQYF.

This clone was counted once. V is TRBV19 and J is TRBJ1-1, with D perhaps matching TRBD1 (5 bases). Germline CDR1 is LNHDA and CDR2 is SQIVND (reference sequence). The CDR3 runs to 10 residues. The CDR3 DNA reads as TGTGCTGCGGGGGAGTTCCTATCTTTCTTT. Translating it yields CAAGEFLSFF.

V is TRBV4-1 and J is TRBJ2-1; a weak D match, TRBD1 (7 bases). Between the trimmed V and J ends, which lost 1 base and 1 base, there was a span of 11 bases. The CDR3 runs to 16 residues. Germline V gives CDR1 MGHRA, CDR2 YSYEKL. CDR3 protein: CASSQGQGGSYNEQFF. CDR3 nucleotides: TGCGCCAGCAGCCAAGGTCAGGGGGGATCCTACAATGAGCAGTTCTTC.